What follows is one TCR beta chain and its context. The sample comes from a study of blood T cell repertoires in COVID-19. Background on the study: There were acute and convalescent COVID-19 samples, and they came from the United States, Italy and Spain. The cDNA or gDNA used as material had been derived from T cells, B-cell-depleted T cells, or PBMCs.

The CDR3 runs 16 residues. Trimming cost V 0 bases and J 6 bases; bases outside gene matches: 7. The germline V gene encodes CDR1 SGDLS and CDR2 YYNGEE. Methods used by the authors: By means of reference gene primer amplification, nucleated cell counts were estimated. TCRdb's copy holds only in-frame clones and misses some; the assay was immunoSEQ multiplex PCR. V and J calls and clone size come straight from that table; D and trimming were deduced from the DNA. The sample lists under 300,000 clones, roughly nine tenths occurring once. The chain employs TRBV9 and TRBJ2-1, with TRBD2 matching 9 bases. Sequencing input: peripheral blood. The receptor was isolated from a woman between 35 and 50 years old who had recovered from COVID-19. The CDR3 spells CASSVGSGRSSNEQFF. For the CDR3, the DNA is TGTGCCAGCAGCGTAGGGAGCGGGAGGTCTTCCAATGAGCAGTTCTTC.